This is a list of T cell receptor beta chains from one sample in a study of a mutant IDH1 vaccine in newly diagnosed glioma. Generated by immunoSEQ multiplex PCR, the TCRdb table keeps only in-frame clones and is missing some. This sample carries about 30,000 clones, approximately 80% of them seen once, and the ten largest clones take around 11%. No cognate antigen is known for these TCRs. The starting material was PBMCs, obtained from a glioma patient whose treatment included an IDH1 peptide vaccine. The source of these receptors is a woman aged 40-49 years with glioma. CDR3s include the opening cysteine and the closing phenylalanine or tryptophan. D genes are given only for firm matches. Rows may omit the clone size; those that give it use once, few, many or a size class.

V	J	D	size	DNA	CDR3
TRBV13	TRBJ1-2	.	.	TGTGCCAGCAGCTTAGGGACAACTAACTATGGCTACACCTTC	CASSLGTTNYGYTF
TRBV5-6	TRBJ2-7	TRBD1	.	TGTGCCAGCAGCGTGGGACAGGGGGCTCTCGAGCAGTACTTC	CASSVGQGALEQYF
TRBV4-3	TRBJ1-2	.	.	TGCGCCAGCAGCCAATTGGGACGTGGCTACACCTTC	CASSQLGRGYTF
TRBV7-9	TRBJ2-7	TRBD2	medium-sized	TGTGCCAGCAGCCACCCGCGACTAGCGGGGGGATACGAGCAGTACTTC	CASSHPRLAGGYEQYF
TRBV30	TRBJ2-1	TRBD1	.	TGTGCCTGGAGTGTCTGGACAGGGGAGGGTGAGCAGTTCTTC	CAWSVWTGEGEQFF
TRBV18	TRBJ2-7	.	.	TGTGCCAGCTCACCTACCGGGGGCGAGCAGTACTTC	CASSPTGGEQYF
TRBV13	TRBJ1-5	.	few	TGTGCCAGCAGCACCGGAGGGAATCAGCCCCAGCATTTT	CASSTGGNQPQHF
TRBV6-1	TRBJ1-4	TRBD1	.	TGTGCCAGCAGCGGGACAGTTAATGAAAAACTGTTTTTT	CASSGTVNEKLFF
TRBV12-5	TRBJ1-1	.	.	TGTGCTAGTGGTTCACGACAGAACACTGAAGCTTTCTTT	CASGSRQNTEAFF
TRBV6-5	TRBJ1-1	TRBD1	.	TGTGCCAGCAGTCCCCGACAGGGGGGGTACACTGAAGCTTTCTTT	CASSPRQGGYTEAFF
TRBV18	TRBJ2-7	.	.	TGTGCCAGCTCACCACGGACAGACATCTACGAGCAGTACTTC	CASSPRTDIYEQYF
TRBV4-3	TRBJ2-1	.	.	TGCGCCAGCAGCCAAGAAGCAGGGCCATGGTACAATGAGCAGTTCTTC	CASSQEAGPWYNEQFF
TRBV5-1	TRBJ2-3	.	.	TGCGCCAGCAGCCCGGGAGAAGCTAGCACAGATACGCAGTATTTT	CASSPGEASTDTQYF
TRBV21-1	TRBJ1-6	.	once	TGTGCCAGCAGCAAAGCCCGACGGCCGCGGCTCCACTTT	CASSKARRPRLHF
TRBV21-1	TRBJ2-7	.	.	TGTGCCAGCAGCAAAAAAAGCGACAGCCACGAGCAGTACTTC	CASSKKSDSHEQYF
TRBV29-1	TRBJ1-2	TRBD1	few	TGCAGCGTTGGACAGGGTCAATATGGCTACACCTTC	CSVGQGQYGYTF
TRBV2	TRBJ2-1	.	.	TGTGCCAGCAGTGAAAAGAGGGGGAATGAGCAGTTCTTC	CASSEKRGNEQFF
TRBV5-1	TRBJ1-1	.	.	TGCGCCAGCAGTTCCCGGGGGGTCCAGAACACTGAAGCTTTCTTT	CASSSRGVQNTEAFF
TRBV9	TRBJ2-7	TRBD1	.	TGTGCCTCCCAAAGGGGGCAGGGAACCGAGCAGTACTTC	CASQRGQGTEQYF
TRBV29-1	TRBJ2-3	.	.	TGCAGCGTGTCCACAGATACGCAGTATTTT	CSVSTDTQYF
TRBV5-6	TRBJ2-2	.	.	TGTGCCAGCAGTTACGGGCCTACGAACACCGGGGAGCTGTTTTTT	CASSYGPTNTGELFF